Shown below are 25 T cell receptor beta chains from a single sample sequenced in a study of blood T cell repertoires in COVID-19. Measured with immunoSEQ multiplex PCR; TCRdb has only the in-frame clones, and not every one. In the table there are some 220,000 clones, 86% of which are singletons. The sample consisted of PBMCs or T cells enriched from blood (not recorded which). The receptors come from a woman between 45 and 65 years old in a cohort exposed to, infected with or recovered from COVID-19 (not recorded which).

This clone appeared a few times. The chain joins TRBV5-3 to TRBJ1-2, with no clear D. TRBV5-3 is known as an ORF, though its function is uncertain. V was cut by 1 base and J by 5 bases, with 6 bases left in between. The CDR3 loop spans 12 amino acids. The CDR3 is CARSLNPYGYTF. The CDR3 DNA sequence: TGTGCCAGAAGCTTGAATCCATATGGCTACACCTTC.

This sequence joins TRBV5-6 and TRBJ1-6; 9 bases are shared with TRBD1. This CDR3 region has 14 residues. The V and J ends lost 4 bases and 9 bases, in that order; junction bases with no gene match: 5. CDR1 is SGHDT and CDR2 is YYEEEE in the germline V gene. CDR3 region: CASSGDRDGSPLHF. The CDR3 DNA sequence: TGTGCCAGCAGCGGGGACAGGGATGGTTCACCCCTCCACTTT. The full variable domain, completed using reference TRBV5-6 and TRBJ1-6, is DAGVTQSPTHLIKTRGQQVTLRCSPKSGHDTVSWYQQALGQGPQFIFQYYEEEERQRGNFPDRFSGHQFPNYSSELNVNALLLGDSALYLCASSGDRDGSPLHFGNGTRLTVT.

The V gene is TRBV5-1, the J gene TRBJ2-5; 8 positions match TRBD1. From germline, CDR1 is SGHRS and CDR2 YFSETQ. The CDR3 consists of 14 residues. J gave up 5 bases and V 3 bases, and 6 bases lay outside the gene matches. CDR3 loop: CASSSQGAGETQYF. DNA for the CDR3: TGCGCCAGCAGCTCCCAGGGGGCTGGGGAGACCCAGTACTTC.

The gene calls are TRBV4-3 and TRBJ2-7; 13 bases are a match to TRBD2. CDR1 is LGHNA, CDR2 YSLEER, per germline. There are 17 residues in the CDR3. After removal of 5 bases from V and 0 bases from J, the junction contained 7 bases not matched to a gene. The CDR3 DNA reads TGCGCCAGCAGCTACGGGACTAGCGGGGTCAGCTCCTACGAGCAGTACTTC. Protein: CASSYGTSGVSSYEQYF.

V usage is TRBV7-2 and J usage is TRBJ1-5; tentatively, D is TRBD1 (5 bases). Germline values: CDR1 SGHTA, CDR2 FQGNSA. The CDR3 spans 13 residues. With 2 bases removed from V and 6 bases from J, the gap between germline ends came to 8 bases. CDR3 protein: CASSLRGSQPQHF. In nucleotides, the CDR3 is TGTGCCAGCAGCTTAAGGGGAAGTCAGCCCCAGCATTTT.

The V call is TRBV4-3, the J call TRBJ1-2; 7 bases fit TRBD1. After removal of 2 bases from V and 8 bases from J, the junction contained 8 bases not matched to a gene. CDR1 is LGHNA and CDR2 is YSLEER in the germline V gene. This CDR3 comprises 14 residues. The CDR3 here is CASSQILQGLGYTF. Written as DNA, the CDR3 is TGCGCCAGCAGCCAAATATTACAGGGGTTAGGCTACACCTTC.

The rearrangement uses TRBV9 and TRBJ2-3, with TRBD2 matching 8 bases. CDR3 length: 17 amino acids. Per the germline V gene, CDR1 is SGDLS and CDR2 is YYNGEE. With 0 bases clipped from V and 2 bases from J, the junction kept 8 bases outside the gene matches. The CDR3 nucleotides read TGTGCCAGCAGCGTAGATCAGCTGCGGGGGGTCACAGATACGCAGTATTTT. Residues: CASSVDQLRGVTDTQYF.

To note about this clone: The junction and the germline gene differ at one end; a read error may be behind it. This chain joins TRBV7-7 and TRBJ2-5; 12 nucleotides match TRBD2. From germline, CDR1 is SSHAT and CDR2 FNYEAQ (reference sequence). The length of the CDR3 is 18 residues. The CDR3 loop reads CASSSILTSGGNFATQYF. The CDR3, as DNA: TGTGCTAGCAGCTCCATACTCACTAGCGGGGGGAACTTTGCGACCCAGTACTTC.

The chain has TRBV5-8 and TRBJ2-7; tentative D call: TRBD1 (6 bases). Germline V lookup: CDR1 SGHTS, CDR2 YDEGEE. The CDR3 is 13 amino acids. V was cut by 4 bases and J by 6 bases, with 14 bases left in between. The DNA for the CDR3 is TGTGCCAGCAGCATAAACAGGGTTGGCGAGCAGTACTTC. Translating it yields CASSINRVGEQYF.

Of note for this clone: An end of the junction does not agree with germline; a read error may underlie this. The chain recombines TRBV9 with TRBJ2-2; 8 bases map to TRBD2. CDR1 SGDLS and CDR2 YYNGEE come from the germline V gene. The CDR3 is made up of 18 amino acids. The CDR3 DNA sequence: TGTGCCCGCAGCCGGCGCGGGGCGGGGGGCCGGAACACCGGGGAGCTGTTTTTT. Protein: CARSRRGAGGRNTGELFF.

The rearrangement uses TRBV9 and TRBJ1-2; D not certain. Trimming pared 3 bases from V and 8 bases from J, leaving 11 bases between. This CDR3 is built from 12 residues. The germline V gene encodes CDR1 SGDLS and CDR2 YYNGEE. The CDR3 reads CASSASTRGYTF. Written as DNA, the CDR3 is TGTGCCAGCAGCGCCTCCACGCGCGGCTACACCTTC.

The chain employs TRBV7-9 and TRBJ1-3, with a possible D match to TRBD1 (6 bases). The CDR3 extends over 16 amino acids. The V gene's germline CDR1 is SEHNR and CDR2 FQNEAQ (reference sequence). Between the trimmed V and J ends, which lost 4 bases and 0 bases, there was a span of 13 bases. The CDR3 region is CASSSRTEPSGNTIYF. CDR3 DNA sequence: TGTGCCAGCAGCTCCCGGACAGAGCCCTCTGGAAACACCATATATTTT.

The chain is built from TRBV28 and TRBJ1-4; D unresolved. CDR3 size: 14 residues. In germline, CDR1 is MDHEN, CDR2 SYDVKM. Trimming took 8 bases from V and 3 from J, leaving 13 bases between them. This CDR3 reads CASSGVFSNEKLFF. The CDR3 DNA is TGTGCCAGCTCCGGGGTCTTCTCTAATGAAAAACTGTTTTTT.

The chain has TRBV30 and TRBJ1-2; perhaps TRBD1 as D (5 bases). The V and J ends lost 5 bases and 3 bases respectively, with 10 bases between them. This CDR3 contains 12 residues. Germline V gene sequence: CDR1 GTSNPN, CDR2 SVGIG (reference sequence). CDR3 sequence reads: CAWERDYYGYTF. CDR3 coding DNA: TGTGCCTGGGAGAGGGACTACTATGGCTACACCTTC.

V usage is TRBV9 and J usage is TRBJ1-2; 10 positions match TRBD1. Germline CDR1 reads SGDLS; CDR2 reads YYNGEE. The CDR3 totals 15 residues. V was clipped by 4 bases and J by 3 bases; unmatched bases: 6. The CDR3 loop is CASSPEGQGDYGYTF. CDR3 DNA: TGTGCCAGCAGCCCTGAAGGACAGGGGGACTATGGCTACACCTTC.

This rearrangement joins TRBV5-4 to TRBJ2-3; TRBD2 matches 14 bases. The CDR3 spans 16 residues. Germline V CDR1 and CDR2: SGHNT, YYREEE (reference sequence). Trimming took 4 bases from V and 4 from J; bases not matched to a gene: 5. CDR3 in amino acids: CASSERLAGGSDTQYF. The CDR3 DNA reads TGTGCCAGCAGCGAACGACTAGCGGGGGGGTCAGATACGCAGTATTTT. Supplemented by reference TRBV5-4 and TRBJ2-3, the full variable domain reads ETGVTQSPTHLIKTRGQQVTLRCSSQSGHNTVSWYQQALGQGPQFIFQYYREEENGRGNFPPRFSGLQFPNYSSELNVNALELDDSALYLCASSERLAGGSDTQYFGPGTRLTVL.

This chain links TRBV12-3 or TRBV12-4 with TRBJ2-1, with D unresolved. CDR3 length: 13 residues. With 3 bases removed from V and 6 bases from J, the gap between germline ends came to 9 bases. As DNA, the CDR3 is TGTGCCAGCAGTTTCTATACGGGCAATGAGCAGTTCTTC. This translates into CASSFYTGNEQFF.

This clone appeared once. The chain combines TRBV5-8 with TRBJ2-1; 9 bases align to TRBD1. This CDR3 spans 14 amino acids. V dropped 4 bases and J dropped 13; count of bases not matched to a gene: 12. CDR1 and CDR2 from the germline V gene are SGHTS and YDEGEE. The CDR3: CASSTGTGIVGQFF. CDR3 DNA sequence: TGTGCCAGCAGCACCGGGACAGGGATAGTAGGACAGTTCTTC.

The chain employs TRBV25-1 and TRBJ2-7; 9 bases agree with TRBD1. This CDR3 region has 13 residues. CDR1 MGHDK and CDR2 SYGVNS come from the germline V gene. V lost 6 bases to trimming and J lost 5 bases; unmatched junction nucleotides: 5. CDR3 loop: CASSLQGAHEQYF. CDR3 in DNA: TGTGCCAGCAGCCTACAGGGGGCCCACGAGCAGTACTTC.

The chain joins TRBV11-2 to TRBJ1-2; D is uncertain. The length of the CDR3 is 13 residues. CDR1 is SGHAT, CDR2 FQNNGV, per germline. The V gene lost 5 bases and the J gene lost 0 bases, with 7 bases spanning the gap. The CDR3 sequence is CASSPDSNYGYTF. The CDR3 DNA is TGTGCCAGCAGCCCGGACTCTAACTATGGCTACACCTTC. Complete variable domain (other parts from reference TRBV11-2 and TRBJ1-2): EAGVAQSPRYKIIEKRQSVAFWCNPISGHATLYWYQQILGQGPKLLIQFQNNGVVDDSQLPKDRFSAERLKGVDSTLKIQPAKLEDSAVYLCASSPDSNYGYTFGSGTRLTVV.

A single count supports this clone. One junction end disagrees with the germline gene, perhaps due to a read error. The genes are TRBV3-1 (or the pseudogene TRBV3-2) and TRBJ2-5; TRBD2 matches at 10 bases. Germline loops: CDR1 LGHDT, CDR2 YNNKEL (reference sequence). The CDR3 extends over 14 amino acids. CDR3 in amino acids: CASSEQLAGPEGDF. CDR3 bases: TGTGCCAGCAGCGAACAACTAGCGGGGCCGGAAGGTGACTTC.

As concerns this clone: The sample holds other DNA sequences that translate to the same CDR3. The chain has TRBV7-9 and TRBJ2-7, with D unclear. This CDR3 is 11 amino acids long. Trimming cost V 5 bases and J 4 bases, with 6 bases left between them. Germline V gene sequence: CDR1 SEHNR, CDR2 FQNEAQ (reference sequence). The CDR3 sequence is CASSITYEQYF. CDR3 sequence (DNA): TGTGCCAGCAGCATTACTTACGAGCAGTACTTC.

The V gene is TRBV24-1, the J gene TRBJ2-5, with TRBD1 matching over 7 bases. J gave up 5 bases and V 4 bases, and 9 bases lay outside the gene matches. From germline, CDR1 is KGHDR and CDR2 SFDVKD. This CDR3 has 15 residues. The CDR3 loop reads CATSDPGQTGETQYF. The CDR3 region has the DNA TGTGCCACCAGTGACCCGGGACAGACTGGGGAGACCCAGTACTTC.

The chain combines TRBV7-2 with TRBJ1-1; 11 bases are a match to TRBD1. The J segment lost 4 bases and the V segment lost 3 bases, leaving 4 bases of the junction unmatched. Germline lookup yields CDR1 SGHTA and CDR2 FQGNSA. CDR3 size: 15 residues. CDR3 DNA sequence: TGTGCCAGCAGCTTGCTAGGGACAGGGGGCACTGAAGCTTTCTTT. Protein product: CASSLLGTGGTEAFF. The full variable domain, in which reference TRBV7-2 and TRBJ1-1 provide the parts outside the CDR3, is GAGVSQSPSNKVTEKGKDVELRCDPISGHTALYWYRQSLGQGLEFLIYFQGNSAPDKSGLPSDRFSAERTGGSVSTLTIQRTQQEDSAVYLCASSLLGTGGTEAFFGQGTRLTVV.

The chain couples TRBV19 to TRBJ1-3; no clear D gene. V shed 7 bases and J shed 0 bases, with 10 bases lying between them. Germline loops: CDR1 LNHDA, CDR2 SQIVND (reference sequence). This CDR3 has 14 amino acids. Written as DNA, the CDR3 is TGTGCCAGTAAGGCACAGATCTCTGGAAACACCATATATTTT. This translates into CASKAQISGNTIYF.